Listed here is a single T cell receptor beta chain. Antigen specificity is unknown. The data derive from a study of blood T cells in healthy people across ages. Sample-barcoded 5' priming and a J-beta primer mix drove a second PCR of roughly 7 to 11 cycles. TCRdb re-derived calls from the 5' RACE reads in MiXCR, one entry per CDR3 protein. Found here are 600,000 to 850,000 distinct CDR3 sequences, around 25% of them singletons; the top ten hold 9.4%. Overall study findings and caveats: Across samples, TCR beta diversity tracked strongly with naive T cell percentage.

Trimming cost V 4 bases and J 0 bases, with 17 bases left between them. Per the germline V gene, CDR1 is MGHRA and CDR2 is YSYEKL. CDR3 size: 17 residues. Healthy Russian Caucasian donors spanned ages about 6 to 100 years. The sample also formed part of further work on T cells of mothers and their children. According to that study: Each donor was one of three healthy Caucasian mothers or one of their six children.

The J gene is TRBJ2-3, the V gene TRBV4-1; unclear D gene. The clonotype comes from a boy aged 5-17 years in good health. Material for sequencing was blood. DNA for the CDR3: TGCGCCAGCAGCCCAGATCTGCGGAGCCCTAGCACAGATACGCAGTATTTT. It is translated as CASSPDLRSPSTDTQYF.